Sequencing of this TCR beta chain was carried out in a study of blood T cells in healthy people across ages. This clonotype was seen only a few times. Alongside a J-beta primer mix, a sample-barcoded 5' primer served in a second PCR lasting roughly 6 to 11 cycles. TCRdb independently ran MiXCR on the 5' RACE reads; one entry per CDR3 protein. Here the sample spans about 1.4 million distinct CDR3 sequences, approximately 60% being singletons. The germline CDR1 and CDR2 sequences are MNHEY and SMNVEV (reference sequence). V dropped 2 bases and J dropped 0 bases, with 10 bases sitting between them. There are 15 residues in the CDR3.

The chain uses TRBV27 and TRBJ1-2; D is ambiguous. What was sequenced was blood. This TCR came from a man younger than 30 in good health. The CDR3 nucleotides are TGTGCCAGCAGTTTAAATTGGAGTGCTAACTATGGCTACACCTTC. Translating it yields CASSLNWSANYGYTF.